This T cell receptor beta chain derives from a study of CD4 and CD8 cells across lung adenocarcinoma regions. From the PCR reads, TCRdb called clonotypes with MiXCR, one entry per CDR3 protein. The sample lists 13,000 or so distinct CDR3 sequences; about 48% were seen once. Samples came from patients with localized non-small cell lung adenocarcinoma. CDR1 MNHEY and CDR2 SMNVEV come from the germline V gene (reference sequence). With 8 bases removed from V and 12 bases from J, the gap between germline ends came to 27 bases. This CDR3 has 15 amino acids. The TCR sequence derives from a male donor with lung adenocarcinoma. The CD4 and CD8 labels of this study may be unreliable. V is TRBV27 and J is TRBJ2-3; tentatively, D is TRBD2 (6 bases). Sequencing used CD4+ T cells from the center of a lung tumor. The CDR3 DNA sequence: TGTGCCAGCGGGTCGGGACTGCAAGACACAGATATTCAGTATTTT. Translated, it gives CASGSGLQDTDIQYF.